This T cell receptor (beta chain) was identified during a study of cytomegalovirus exposure and HLA in healthy donors. Trimming cost V 7 bases and J 4 bases; bases outside gene matches: 10. The CDR3 extends over 14 amino acids. CDR1 is SQVTM and CDR2 is ANQGSEA in the germline V gene. The PCR employed 60 Vbeta primers together with 13 Jbeta primers. How the authors handled the data: Among the unique TCR beta chains that a later analysis counted, around 82 million in all, around 11 million were shared. Method: immunoSEQ multiplex PCR; TCRdb's copy keeps in-frame clones and lacks some. V, J and clone size are those of that table, while D and trimming were read from the DNA. Of some 170,000 clones in the sample, about two thirds were seen once.

Sequencing was performed on PBMCs. The clonotype originates from a woman in her thirties in good health and CMV-seronegative. The chain couples TRBV29-1 to TRBJ2-7; 10 bases line up with TRBD1. The DNA of the CDR3 is TGCAGCGGTGGGACGGGACAGGGGTCGTACGAGCAGTACTTC. Translating it yields CSGGTGQGSYEQYF.